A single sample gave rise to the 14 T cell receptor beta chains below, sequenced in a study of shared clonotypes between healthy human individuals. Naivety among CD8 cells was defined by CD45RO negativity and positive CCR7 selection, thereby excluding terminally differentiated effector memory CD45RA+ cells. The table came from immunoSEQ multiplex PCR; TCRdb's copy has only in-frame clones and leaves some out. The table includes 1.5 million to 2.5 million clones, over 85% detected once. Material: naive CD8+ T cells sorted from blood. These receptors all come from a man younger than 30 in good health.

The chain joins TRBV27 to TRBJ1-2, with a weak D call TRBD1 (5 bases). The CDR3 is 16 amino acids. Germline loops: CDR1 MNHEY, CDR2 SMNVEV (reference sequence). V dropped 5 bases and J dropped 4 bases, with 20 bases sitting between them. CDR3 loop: CASSPSSGVEGYGYTF. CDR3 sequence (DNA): TGTGCCAGCAGTCCCTCATCGGGGGTTGAGGGCTATGGCTACACCTTC.

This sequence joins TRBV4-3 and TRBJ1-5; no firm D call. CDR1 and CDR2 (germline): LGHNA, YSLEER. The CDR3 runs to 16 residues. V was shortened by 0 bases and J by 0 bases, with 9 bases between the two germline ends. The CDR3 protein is CASSQDFDYSNQPQHF. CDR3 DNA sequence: TGCGCCAGCAGCCAAGATTTCGATTATAGCAATCAGCCCCAGCATTTT.

CDR3 sequence: CASSVLGGGNTDTQYF. The CDR3 DNA follows: TGTGCCAGCAGCGTTCTTGGCGGGGGAAACACAGATACGCAGTATTTT. V is TRBV9 and J is TRBJ2-3, with 7 positions matching TRBD2. There are 16 residues in the CDR3. Germline V CDR1 and CDR2: SGDLS, YYNGEE. After removal of 2 bases from V and 2 bases from J, the junction contained 8 bases not matched to a gene.

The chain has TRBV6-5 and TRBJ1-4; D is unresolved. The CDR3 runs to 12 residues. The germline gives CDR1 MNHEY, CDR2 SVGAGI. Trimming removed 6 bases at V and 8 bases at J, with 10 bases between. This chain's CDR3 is CASSVQGEKLFF. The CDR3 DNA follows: TGTGCCAGCAGCGTTCAAGGAGAAAAACTGTTTTTT.

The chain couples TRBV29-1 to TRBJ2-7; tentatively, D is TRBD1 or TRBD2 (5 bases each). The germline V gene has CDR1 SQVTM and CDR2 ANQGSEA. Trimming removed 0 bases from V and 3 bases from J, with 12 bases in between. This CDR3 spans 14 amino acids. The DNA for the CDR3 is TGCAGCGTTGAAGAACCGGGACGGAGCTACGAGCAGTACTTC. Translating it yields CSVEEPGRSYEQYF.

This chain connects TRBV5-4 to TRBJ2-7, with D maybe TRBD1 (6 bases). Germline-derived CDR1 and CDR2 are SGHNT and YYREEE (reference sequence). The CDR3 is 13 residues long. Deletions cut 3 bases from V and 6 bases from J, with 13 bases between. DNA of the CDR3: TGTGCCAGCAGCTGGGTCGAAGGGGGCGAGCAGTACTTC. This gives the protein CASSWVEGGEQYF.

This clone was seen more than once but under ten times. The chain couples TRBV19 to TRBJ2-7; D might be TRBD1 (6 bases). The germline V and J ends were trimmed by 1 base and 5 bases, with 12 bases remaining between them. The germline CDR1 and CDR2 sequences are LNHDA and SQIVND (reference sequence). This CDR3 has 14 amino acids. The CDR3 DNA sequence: TGTGCCAGTAGTATAGTTCCAGGGGTAGACGAGCAGTACTTC. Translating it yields CASSIVPGVDEQYF.

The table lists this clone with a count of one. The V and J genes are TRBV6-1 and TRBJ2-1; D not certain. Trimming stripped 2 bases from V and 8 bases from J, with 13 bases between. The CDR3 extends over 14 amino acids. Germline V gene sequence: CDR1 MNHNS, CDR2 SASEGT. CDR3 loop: CASSEYPIAHEQFF. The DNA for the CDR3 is TGTGCCAGCAGTGAATACCCAATAGCCCATGAGCAGTTCTTC.

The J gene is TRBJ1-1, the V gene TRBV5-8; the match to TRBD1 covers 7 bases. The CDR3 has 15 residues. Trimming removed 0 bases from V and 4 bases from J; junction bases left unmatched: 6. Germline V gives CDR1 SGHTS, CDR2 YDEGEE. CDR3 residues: CASSLVQGDATEAFF. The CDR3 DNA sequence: TGTGCCAGCAGCTTGGTTCAGGGGGATGCCACTGAAGCTTTCTTT. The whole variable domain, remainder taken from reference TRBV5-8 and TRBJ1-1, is EAGVTQSPTHLIKTRGQQATLRCSPISGHTSVYWYQQALGLGLQFLLWYDEGEERNRGNFPPRFSGRQFPNYSSELNVNALELEDSALYLCASSLVQGDATEAFFGQGTRLTVV.

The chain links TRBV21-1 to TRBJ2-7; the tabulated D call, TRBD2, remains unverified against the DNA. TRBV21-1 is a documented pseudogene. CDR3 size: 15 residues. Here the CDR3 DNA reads TGTGCCAGCAGAACGTCCGGAGGGAGCTCCTACGAGCAGTACTTC. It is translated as CASRTSGGSSYEQYF.

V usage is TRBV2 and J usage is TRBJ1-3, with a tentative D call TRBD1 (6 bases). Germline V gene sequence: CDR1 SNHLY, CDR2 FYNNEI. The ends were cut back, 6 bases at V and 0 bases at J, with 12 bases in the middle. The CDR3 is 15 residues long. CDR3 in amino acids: CASRKDSDSGNTIYF. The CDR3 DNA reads TGTGCCAGCAGGAAGGACAGCGACTCTGGAAACACCATATATTTT.

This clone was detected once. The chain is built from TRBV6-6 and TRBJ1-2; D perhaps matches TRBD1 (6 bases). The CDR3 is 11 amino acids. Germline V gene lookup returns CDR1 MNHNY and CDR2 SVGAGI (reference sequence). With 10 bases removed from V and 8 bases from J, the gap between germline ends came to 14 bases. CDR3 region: CAILWGTGYTF. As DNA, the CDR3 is TGTGCCATCCTTTGGGGGACAGGCTACACCTTC.

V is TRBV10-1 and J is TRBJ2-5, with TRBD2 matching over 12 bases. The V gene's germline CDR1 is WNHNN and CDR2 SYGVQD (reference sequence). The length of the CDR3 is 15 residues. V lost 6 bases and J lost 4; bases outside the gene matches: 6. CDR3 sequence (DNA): TGCGCCAGCAGCTCCGGGACTAGCGGGCGAGAGACCCAGTACTTC. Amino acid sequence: CASSSGTSGRETQYF.

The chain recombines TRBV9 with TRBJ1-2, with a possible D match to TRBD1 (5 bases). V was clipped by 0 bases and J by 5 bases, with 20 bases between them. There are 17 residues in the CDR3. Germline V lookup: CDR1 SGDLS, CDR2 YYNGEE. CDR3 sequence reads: CASSVEASGRGVYGYTF. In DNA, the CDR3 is TGTGCCAGCAGCGTAGAGGCCTCGGGGAGGGGTGTTTATGGCTACACCTTC. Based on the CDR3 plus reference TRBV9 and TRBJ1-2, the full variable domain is DSGVTQTPKHLITATGQRVTLRCSPRSGDLSVYWYQQSLDQGLQFLIQYYNGEERAKGNILERFSAQQFPDLHSELNLSSLELGDSALYFCASSVEASGRGVYGYTFGSGTRLTVV.